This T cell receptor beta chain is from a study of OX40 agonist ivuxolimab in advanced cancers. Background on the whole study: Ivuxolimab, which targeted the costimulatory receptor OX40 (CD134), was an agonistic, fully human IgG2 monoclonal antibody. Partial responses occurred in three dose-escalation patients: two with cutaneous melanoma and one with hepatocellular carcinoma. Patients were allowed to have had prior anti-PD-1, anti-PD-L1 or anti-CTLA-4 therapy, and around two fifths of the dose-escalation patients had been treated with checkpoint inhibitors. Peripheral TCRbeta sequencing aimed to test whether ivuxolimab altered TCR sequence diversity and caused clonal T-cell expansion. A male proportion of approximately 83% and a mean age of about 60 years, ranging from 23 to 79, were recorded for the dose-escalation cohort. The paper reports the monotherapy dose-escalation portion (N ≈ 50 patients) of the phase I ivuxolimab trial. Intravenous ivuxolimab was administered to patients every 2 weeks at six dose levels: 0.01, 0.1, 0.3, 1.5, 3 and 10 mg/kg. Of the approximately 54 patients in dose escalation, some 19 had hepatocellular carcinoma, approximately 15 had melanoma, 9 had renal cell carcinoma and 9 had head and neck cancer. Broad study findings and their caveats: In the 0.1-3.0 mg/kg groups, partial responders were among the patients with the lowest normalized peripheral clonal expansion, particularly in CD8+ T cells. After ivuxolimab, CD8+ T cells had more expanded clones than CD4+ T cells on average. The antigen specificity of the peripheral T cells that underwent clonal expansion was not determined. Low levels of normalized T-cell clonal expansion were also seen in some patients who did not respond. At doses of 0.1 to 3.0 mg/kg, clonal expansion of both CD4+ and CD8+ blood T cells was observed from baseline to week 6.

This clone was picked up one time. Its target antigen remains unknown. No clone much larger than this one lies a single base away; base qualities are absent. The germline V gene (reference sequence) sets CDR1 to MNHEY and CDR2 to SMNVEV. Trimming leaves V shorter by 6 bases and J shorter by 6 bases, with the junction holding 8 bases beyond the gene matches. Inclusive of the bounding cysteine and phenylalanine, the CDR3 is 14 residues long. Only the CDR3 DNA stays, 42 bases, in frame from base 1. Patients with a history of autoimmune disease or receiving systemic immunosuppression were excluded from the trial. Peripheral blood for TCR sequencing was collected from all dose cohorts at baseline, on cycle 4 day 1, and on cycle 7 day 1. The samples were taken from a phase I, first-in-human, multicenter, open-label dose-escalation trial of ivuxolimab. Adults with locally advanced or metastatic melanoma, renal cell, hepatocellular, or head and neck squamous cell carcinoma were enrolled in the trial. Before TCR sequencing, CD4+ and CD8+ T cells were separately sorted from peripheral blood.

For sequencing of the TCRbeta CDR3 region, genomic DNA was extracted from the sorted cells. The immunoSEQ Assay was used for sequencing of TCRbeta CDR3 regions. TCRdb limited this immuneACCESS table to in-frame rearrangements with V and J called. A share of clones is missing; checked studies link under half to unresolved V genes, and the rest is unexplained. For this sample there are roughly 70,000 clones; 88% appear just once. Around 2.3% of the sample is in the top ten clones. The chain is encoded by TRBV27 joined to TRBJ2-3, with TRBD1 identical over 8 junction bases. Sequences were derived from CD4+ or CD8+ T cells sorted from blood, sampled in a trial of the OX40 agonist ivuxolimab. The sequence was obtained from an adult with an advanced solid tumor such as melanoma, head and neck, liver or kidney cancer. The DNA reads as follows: TGTGCCAGCAGACAGGGGGTCAATTGGGATACGCAGTATTTT. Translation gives CASRQGVNWDTQYF.